Here is one T cell receptor beta chain with its context. Its antigen target is currently unknown. Per-base quality was not reported, and no clone a single base away is much larger than it. TCRbeta CDR3 regions were amplified from genomic DNA using the immunoSEQ Assay, a bias-controlled multiplex PCR. Regarding the original processing steps: Nucleated cell counts per sample were estimated from amplification of reference gene primers within the assay. To quantify the absolute abundance of each unique TCRbeta CDR3 rearrangement, sequence reads were collapsed and filtered. For each sample, productive Simpson clonality was calculated as the square root of Simpson's diversity index over productive rearrangements. The source is immuneACCESS, and TCRdb retained only in-frame sequences with V and J called. Part of the clones is not carried over; for the studies checked, unresolved V genes explain less than half of this, and the remainder is unexplained. D and trimming were read from the DNA, whereas the V and J calls and clone size are those reported in that table. The sample has more than 150,000 clones on record, around 85% of them singletons. Together, the top ten hold around 20% of the sample.

CDR1 is given as MDHEN and CDR2 as SYDVKM, both from the germline V gene. Between the V and J ends, shortened by 2 bases and 2 bases respectively, the junction contains 9 bases. From the cysteine up to the phenylalanine, the CDR3 has a length of 14 residues. Only CDR3 DNA is held: 42 bases, read in frame from base 1. The data stem from a study of blood T cell repertoires in COVID-19 (dated by TCRdb to the early 2020s). For the wider study: Collaborator samples came from the United States, Italy and Spain and covered acute and convalescent phases of COVID-19. The repertoires were made available in a free public database intended to serve as a resource for research on the immune response to SARS-CoV-2. The dataset comprised deeply sampled blood TCRbeta repertoires from subjects exposed to, actively infected with, or recovered from COVID-19. Nearly every sample came with metadata listing a de-identified subject ID, COVID-19 status, age in years and sex. Where HLA class I and class II types were available, the types were taken from metadata supplied by the sample provider, not from assay-based typing. The prospective study material was composed of cDNA or gDNA derived from T cells, B-cell-depleted T cells, or PBMCs. Samples came from the ongoing ImmuneRACE study (first 160 participants) plus 1,254 subjects from 6 global collaborators. Here is what the overall study found, with its caveats: Clinical and demographic metadata were provided uncurated, with the amount varying by source and participant.

The collaborating institutions used their own protocols to collect whole blood in K2EDTA tubes. For TCRbeta analysis, collaborators shipped samples in one of three forms: frozen whole blood, isolated PBMCs, or DNA extracted from either of those sample types. The chain is made from TRBV28 and TRBJ1-2, with TRBD1 perhaps the D gene, on 5 matching bases. The receptor comes from a man between 65 and 85 years old with active or convalescent COVID-19. Sequenced material: peripheral blood. The DNA is TGTGCCAGCAGTTTACCGCCAGGGAACTATGGCTACACCTTC. It codes for CASSLPPGNYGYTF.